This TCR beta chain comes out of a study of cytomegalovirus exposure and HLA in healthy donors. In the PCR, 60 Vbeta and 13 Jbeta primers were used. The table came from immunoSEQ multiplex PCR; TCRdb's copy has only in-frame clones and leaves some out. The sample records 200,000 or so clones, roughly 77% being singletons. V was clipped by 7 bases and J by 4 bases; unmatched bases: 7. Germline V CDR1 and CDR2: LNHDA, SQIVND (reference sequence). The CDR3 covers 14 residues. The V and J genes are TRBV19 and TRBJ1-2; TRBD1 agrees at 9 bases. The sequencing sample was made of PBMCs. This TCR was recovered from a male donor in good health and CMV-seropositive. The CDR3 spells CASTENRGLYGYTF. The DNA for the CDR3 is TGTGCCAGTACCGAGAACAGGGGGCTCTATGGCTACACCTTC.